This entry is about one T cell receptor beta chain. What it binds is not known. The sample originates from a study of shared clonotypes between healthy human individuals. Study findings and constraints: Naive CD4 clonotypes overlapped across several donors at roughly 4.5%. Naive subsets, compared against memory subsets, generally had larger estimated richness values.

The donors, healthy adults who were HIV-negative, had experienced no recent acute infections or vaccinations. Authors' methods: Filtering of immunoSEQ junctional sequences could not match full-length read filtering. The assay was immunoSEQ multiplex PCR, and TCRdb's table has in-frame clones only and misses some. D and trimming were read from the DNA, whereas the V and J calls and clone size are those reported in that table. This table has over a million clones, more than 75% appearing once. The CDR3 has 14 amino acids. V dropped 5 bases and J dropped 2; count of bases not matched to a gene: 3. The germline V gene encodes CDR1 SGHTA and CDR2 FQGNSA.

The sequencing input was memory CD4+ T cells from PBMCs. Subset meaning: CD45RA-negative fraction. The TCR comes from a young man in good health. Some clones in this sample may be carry-over from other donors' samples. V gene TRBV7-2 combines with J gene TRBJ1-3, with 7 bases that match TRBD1. Here the CDR3 DNA reads TGTGCCAGCAGCCCTACAGGGGCTGGAAACACCATATATTTT. Its protein is CASSPTGAGNTIYF.